A single count supports the clone carrying this T cell receptor (beta chain). The antigen remains unidentified. From germline, CDR1 is LGHNA and CDR2 YSLEER. CDR3 length equals 8 residues. V lost 9 bases, J lost 5 bases, and 1 base lay in between. Patient tissue came from resections in Japan or China, 2014–2017. This sample stems from a study of immune evolution from preneoplasia to lung adenocarcinoma. Turning to the study itself: HLA loss of heterozygosity: roughly 6.4% AIS, less than 18% MIA, more than 25% ADC, none AAH.

The assay was immunoSEQ multiplex PCR, and TCRdb's table has in-frame clones only and misses some. Of roughly 4,000 clones in the sample, 70% to 90% are singletons; the top ten hold roughly 5.6%. Study-wide results and caveats: Highest clonality occurred in KRAS-mutant, not EGFR-mutant or double wild-type, nodules.

This chain joins TRBV4-3 and TRBJ1-1; the D is unclear. Sequenced: FFPE minimally invasive lung adenocarcinoma tissue. This sequence originates from a donor older than 65 with lung adenocarcinoma. The CDR3 reads CARTEAFF. For the CDR3, the DNA is TGCGCCAGGACTGAAGCTTTCTTT.